Each of the 32 T cell receptor beta chains below was sequenced from the same sample in a study of neurological immune-mediated disorders. MiXCR, run by TCRdb on the 5' RACE reads, gives a single entry per CDR3 protein. The sample includes tens of thousands of distinct CDR3 sequences, just under 6.5% of them seen just once. Material for sequencing was CD4+ T cells from blood. These TCRs come from a woman aged 40 to 50 in good health.

The sample holds many counts of this clonotype. The J gene is TRBJ2-7, the V gene TRBV6-6; 10 nucleotides match TRBD2. Germline values: CDR1 MNHNY, CDR2 SVGAGI (reference sequence). This CDR3 comprises 14 residues. With 5 bases clipped from V and 2 bases from J, the junction kept 3 bases outside the gene matches. The CDR3 DNA follows: TGTGCCAGCAGTACTAGCGGGACTACCTACGAGCAGTACTTC. Translating it yields CASSTSGTTYEQYF.

This clonotype was counted ten times or more. CDR3 region: CSARVFLGLAGGGEQFF. CDR3 bases: TGCAGTGCTAGAGTCTTCCTGGGACTAGCGGGAGGGGGTGAGCAGTTCTTC. The chain has TRBV20-1 and TRBJ2-1, with TRBD2 matching 16 bases. The CDR3 sequence is 17 residues long. Germline-derived CDR1 and CDR2 are DFQATT and SNEGSKA (reference sequence). The V segment lost 1 base and the J segment 9 bases; nucleotides outside the gene matches: 9.

This clonotype was detected many times. The V and J genes are TRBV10-3 and TRBJ2-7, with D perhaps being TRBD1 or TRBD2 (6 bases each). The CDR3 runs to 13 residues. Trimming took 8 bases from V and 5 from J, leaving 16 bases between them. CDR1 ENHRY and CDR2 SYGVKD come from the germline V gene. The CDR3 DNA follows: TGTGCCATCGCAAAACCCGGGGGCCACGAGCAGTACTTC. Amino acids: CAIAKPGGHEQYF.

This clonotype was seen ten or more times. V usage is TRBV5-1 and J usage is TRBJ2-1; 10 nucleotides line up with TRBD2. Germline V gene data show CDR1 as SGHRS and CDR2 as YFSETQ. V dropped 2 bases and J dropped 4; count of bases not matched to a gene: 9. This CDR3 has 17 residues. The CDR3 DNA sequence: TGCGCCAGCAGCTTACCGAATCTAGCGGGAGCGTACAATGAGCAGTTCTTC. It yields the protein CASSLPNLAGAYNEQFF.

In its sample, this clonotype was seen many times. The chain recombines TRBV5-1 with TRBJ2-1, with TRBD2 identical over 8 bases. The V gene's germline CDR1 is SGHRS and CDR2 YFSETQ. J was trimmed by 0 bases and V by 0 bases; bases with no gene match: 5. The CDR3 has 17 residues. CDR3 residues: CASSLGLAGISYNEQFF. The CDR3 region has the DNA TGCGCCAGCAGCTTGGGATTAGCGGGAATCTCCTACAATGAGCAGTTCTTC.

The V call is TRBV10-3, the J call TRBJ2-3, with 9 bases aligning to TRBD1. Per germline, CDR1 ENHRY and CDR2 SYGVKD. J gave up 2 bases and V 10 bases, and 7 bases lay outside the gene matches. This CDR3 is built from 14 residues. CDR3 DNA sequence: TGTGCCACGGGACAGGGACCGTCCACAGATACGCAGTATTTT. It yields the protein CATGQGPSTDTQYF.

This clonotype was recorded at least ten times. V and J are TRBV20-1 and TRBJ2-7; tentative D call: TRBD2 (6 bases). The CDR3 has 14 residues. Trimming removed 3 bases at V and 1 base at J, with 13 bases between. Germline V gives CDR1 DFQATT, CDR2 SNEGSKA (reference sequence). The CDR3 protein is CSARMGGNSYEQYF. The CDR3, as DNA: TGCAGTGCTAGGATGGGGGGTAATTCCTACGAGCAGTACTTC.

This clonotype appeared many times. The chain recombines TRBV5-1 with TRBJ1-1, with D unresolved. Trimming removed 0 bases from V and 1 base from J, with 7 bases in between. Germline CDR1 reads SGHRS; CDR2 reads YFSETQ. The CDR3 consists of 14 residues. The DNA of the CDR3 is TGCGCCAGCAGCTTGGAAGGGAGGAACACTGAAGCTTTCTTT. It specifies CASSLEGRNTEAFF.

The sample holds many counts of this clonotype. The chain is built from TRBV18 and TRBJ1-2; D not certain. V gave up 2 bases and J gave up 4 bases, with 14 bases separating them. The CDR3 runs 15 residues. Germline CDR1 and CDR2: KGHSH and LQKENI. The CDR3 DNA reads TGTGCCAGCTCACCAACCCAGGCAGGCCTCTATGGCTACACCTTC. Amino acid sequence: CASSPTQAGLYGYTF.

This clonotype was seen at least ten times. This chain links TRBV6-6 with TRBJ2-5, with unresolved D. V lost 5 bases to trimming and J lost 2 bases, with 15 bases between them. The CDR3 extends over 15 amino acids. The V gene's germline CDR1 is MNHNY and CDR2 SVGAGI (reference sequence). CDR3 DNA: TGTGCCAGCAGTGCTATTCGAGCCCAGCAAGAGACCCAGTACTTC. Translating gives CASSAIRAQQETQYF.

The sample holds many counts of this clonotype. The chain employs TRBV5-5 and TRBJ1-4; a possible D gene is TRBD1 (6 bases). The CDR3 is 14 residues long. Trimming left V 4 bases short and J 4 bases short, with 11 bases between. Germline V gene sequence: CDR1 SGHKS, CDR2 YYEKEE (reference sequence). CDR3 coding DNA: TGTGCCAGCAGCCGCGACAGGAGTAATGAAAAACTGTTTTTT. Translated, it gives CASSRDRSNEKLFF.

This clonotype showed up many times. The chain links TRBV3-1 to TRBJ1-5; D remains ambiguous. V shed 2 bases and J shed 11 bases, with 10 bases lying between them. CDR3 length equals 12 residues. Germline CDR1 and CDR2: LGHDT and YNNKEL (reference sequence). The DNA for the CDR3 is TGTGCCAGCAGCCAACCGTCGGGAACCCAGCATTTT. Translation gives CASSQPSGTQHF.

This clonotype was observed at least ten times. The chain has TRBV27 and TRBJ2-5, with unresolved D. The CDR3 runs to 15 residues. With 2 bases removed from V and 4 bases from J, the gap between germline ends came to 14 bases. Germline V gene lookup returns CDR1 MNHEY and CDR2 SMNVEV (reference sequence). CDR3 in amino acids: CASSLTLEVGETQYF. The CDR3 region has the DNA TGTGCCAGCAGTTTAACCTTAGAGGTGGGAGAGACCCAGTACTTC.

This clonotype was found many times. The V gene is TRBV28, the J gene TRBJ2-6; TRBD2 matches at 7 bases. Looked up from germline, CDR1 is MDHEN and CDR2 is SYDVKM. The CDR3 covers 14 residues. J was trimmed by 0 bases and V by 8 bases; bases with no gene match: 1. The CDR3 protein is CASGGGSGANVLTF. CDR3 nucleotides: TGTGCCAGCGGGGGGGGCTCTGGGGCCAACGTCCTGACTTTC.

In this sample, this clonotype turned up many times. The V gene is TRBV12-3 or TRBV12-4, the J gene TRBJ2-1, with TRBD2 identical over 7 bases. V gave up 5 bases and J gave up 4 bases; unmatched junction bases: 8. The CDR3 is made up of 15 amino acids. The CDR3 nucleotides are TGTGCCAGCAGTCTAAGGGTTAGCGGGTACAATGAGCAGTTCTTC. This codes for CASSLRVSGYNEQFF.

This clonotype came up many times. The J gene is TRBJ2-1, the V gene TRBV5-8, with D perhaps given as TRBD1 or TRBD2 (5 bases each). The CDR3 has 14 residues. Germline-derived CDR1 and CDR2 are SGHTS and YDEGEE. Trimming removed 3 bases from V and 4 bases from J, with 11 bases in between. This chain's CDR3 is CASSYGTHYNEQFF. CDR3 DNA: TGTGCCAGCAGCTACGGGACGCATTACAATGAGCAGTTCTTC.

This clonotype occurred many times. The rearrangement uses TRBV20-1 and TRBJ2-7; TRBD2 matches at 15 bases. From germline, CDR1 is DFQATT and CDR2 SNEGSKA (reference sequence). This CDR3 contains 17 residues. J was trimmed by 5 bases and V by 0 bases; bases with no gene match: 8. The CDR3 protein is CSARDPGLAGGGNEQYF. The CDR3 DNA follows: TGCAGTGCTAGAGACCCGGGACTAGCGGGAGGAGGCAACGAGCAGTACTTC.

This clonotype was observed at least ten times. This sequence joins TRBV20-1 and TRBJ2-7, with TRBD2 matching over 11 bases. Trimming removed 5 bases from V and 5 bases from J; junction bases left unmatched: 8. Germline loops: CDR1 DFQATT, CDR2 SNEGSKA (reference sequence). This CDR3 has 14 residues. CDR3 loop: CSARSGRGYNEQYF. The CDR3 bases are TGCAGTGCTCGTAGCGGGAGGGGGTACAACGAGCAGTACTTC.

This clonotype was seen repeatedly, ten times or more. The chain joins TRBV4-2 to TRBJ2-1; D is perhaps TRBD2 (6 bases). Germline assignment: CDR1 LGHNA and CDR2 YNFKEQ. The CDR3 spans 15 residues. Trimming stripped 4 bases from V and 12 bases from J, with 22 bases between. The CDR3 region is CASSPWSSGGRGQFF. The CDR3 DNA sequence: TGTGCCAGCAGCCCGTGGAGTAGCGGAGGTCGAGGGCAGTTCTTC.

This clonotype showed up many times. V and J are TRBV7-2 and TRBJ1-5, with 9 bases that match TRBD1. Germline CDR1 SGHTA, CDR2 FQGNSA. The CDR3 sequence is 16 residues long. V lost 4 bases and J lost 2; bases outside the gene matches: 6. The CDR3 spells CASSSWTGVGNQPQHF. In nucleotides, the CDR3 is TGTGCCAGCAGCTCATGGACAGGGGTGGGCAATCAGCCCCAGCATTTT. The variable domain in full, completed from reference TRBV7-2 and TRBJ1-5, reads GAGVSQSPSNKVTEKGKDVELRCDPISGHTALYWYRQSLGQGLEFLIYFQGNSAPDKSGLPSDRFSAERTGGSVSTLTIQRTQQEDSAVYLCASSSWTGVGNQPQHFGDGTRLSIL.

This clonotype was counted at least ten times. V and J are TRBV5-1 and TRBJ2-1; D perhaps matches TRBD2 (5 bases). Germline-derived CDR1 and CDR2 are SGHRS and YFSETQ. The CDR3 contains 15 residues. V lost 1 base and J lost 0, with 8 bases in between. The CDR3 bases are TGCGCCAGCAGCTTGTTTACTAGCTCCTACAATGAGCAGTTCTTC. The encoded protein is CASSLFTSSYNEQFF.

This clonotype has at least ten counts. This rearrangement joins TRBV29-1 to TRBJ2-7, with TRBD1 matching over 9 bases. CDR3 length: 13 residues. The germline gives CDR1 SQVTM, CDR2 ANQGSEA. J lost 3 bases, V lost 6 bases, and 6 bases had no gene match. The CDR3, as DNA: TGCAGCGTGCGCTTGGGACAGGGCTACGAGCAGTACTTC. Translation gives CSVRLGQGYEQYF.

This clonotype was picked up many times. The chain carries TRBV5-1 and TRBJ1-2, with 8 bases matching TRBD1. J lost 8 bases, V lost 0 bases, and 9 bases had no gene match. The CDR3 runs to 15 residues. Germline V gene lookup returns CDR1 SGHRS and CDR2 YFSETQ. Here the CDR3 reads CASSLAQGARDGYTF. CDR3 bases: TGCGCCAGCAGCTTGGCTCAGGGGGCACGTGACGGCTACACCTTC.

The chain links TRBV5-1 to TRBJ1-1, with TRBD1 identical over 7 bases. The CDR3 spans 14 residues. From germline, CDR1 is SGHRS and CDR2 YFSETQ. With 2 bases clipped from V and 2 bases from J, the junction kept 3 bases outside the gene matches. This CDR3 reads CASSLQGTNTEAFF. DNA for the CDR3: TGCGCCAGCAGCTTACAGGGGACTAACACTGAAGCTTTCTTT.

This clonotype has a count of ten or more. The V call is TRBV7-2, the J call TRBJ2-7; D may correspond to TRBD1 or TRBD2 (5 bases each). Germline V gene sequence: CDR1 SGHTA, CDR2 FQGNSA. The CDR3 consists of 18 residues. The germline V and J ends were trimmed by 5 bases and 3 bases, with 26 bases remaining between them. The CDR3 region is CASSPVASWDLRSYEQYF. The DNA of the CDR3 is TGTGCCAGCAGCCCCGTGGCTAGCTGGGACCTAAGGAGCTACGAGCAGTACTTC.

This clonotype was counted many times. The gene calls are TRBV27 and TRBJ2-7; no reliable D call. The CDR3 consists of 14 residues. Trimming cost V 2 bases and J 0 bases, with 8 bases left between them. Germline CDR1 MNHEY, CDR2 SMNVEV (reference sequence). The CDR3 region is CASSLGVSSYEQYF. CDR3 bases: TGTGCCAGCAGTTTAGGTGTCAGCTCCTACGAGCAGTACTTC.

This clonotype was counted at least ten times. This chain joins TRBV15 and TRBJ1-2; no firm D call. In germline, CDR1 is LNHNV, CDR2 YYDKDF (reference sequence). Trimming removed 3 bases from V and 6 bases from J, with 11 bases in between. The CDR3 consists of 13 residues. For the CDR3, the DNA is TGTGCCACCAGCAGGGATAGGACGGATGGCTACACCTTC. Protein: CATSRDRTDGYTF.

This clonotype was observed at least ten times. The chain joins TRBV5-1 to TRBJ2-1, with 9 bases matching TRBD2. Germline values: CDR1 SGHRS, CDR2 YFSETQ. The CDR3 spans 16 residues. Trimming took 4 bases from V and 6 from J; bases not matched to a gene: 11. The CDR3 bases are TGCGCCAGCAGCCCGGACACCGGGACTAGCCGCAATGAGCAGTTCTTC. Protein: CASSPDTGTSRNEQFF.

This clonotype was detected ten times or more. This chain connects TRBV5-1 to TRBJ2-3; D remains ambiguous. The germline CDR1 and CDR2 sequences are SGHRS and YFSETQ. CDR3 length equals 15 residues. Between the trimmed V and J ends, which lost 0 bases and 0 bases, there was a span of 8 bases. CDR3 amino acids: CASSLDALSTDTQYF. The CDR3, as DNA: TGCGCCAGCAGCTTGGATGCACTAAGCACAGATACGCAGTATTTT.

There are many counts of this clonotype. The CDR3 loop reads CASSQVPDTEAFF. CDR3 in DNA: TGTGCCAGCAGCCAAGTCCCGGACACTGAAGCTTTCTTT. V usage is TRBV3-1 and J usage is TRBJ1-1; unclear D gene. This CDR3 has 13 residues. V was shortened by 1 base and J by 3 bases, with 6 bases between the two germline ends. Germline V lookup: CDR1 LGHDT, CDR2 YNNKEL (reference sequence).

This clonotype was seen ten or more times. The chain employs TRBV28 and TRBJ2-5; 7 positions match TRBD1. The ends lost 7 bases at V and 6 bases at J; junction bases unmatched: 11. This CDR3 has 14 residues. Germline CDR1 reads MDHEN; CDR2 reads SYDVKM. The CDR3 loop reads CASKIDRAIQTQYF. The CDR3 nucleotides read TGTGCCAGCAAAATTGACAGGGCGATACAGACCCAGTACTTC.

There are many counts of this clonotype. This chain uses TRBV2 with TRBJ1-6, with a tentative D call TRBD1 (6 bases). The CDR3 totals 13 residues. Germline loops: CDR1 SNHLY, CDR2 FYNNEI. Trimming shortened V by 8 bases and J by 8 bases, and 13 bases separated the two germline ends. In DNA form, the CDR3 reads TGTGCCAGCCATCGGGACAACCATTCACCCCTCCACTTT. Protein sequence: CASHRDNHSPLHF.